One sample yielded the 3 T cell receptor beta chains listed below, sequenced in a study of cytomegalovirus exposure and HLA in healthy donors. Researchers ran the PCR with 60 Vbeta and 13 Jbeta primers. Some clones are missing from TCRdb's copy, which holds only in-frame ones; the method was immunoSEQ multiplex PCR. The sample comprises 180,000 or so clones, approximately 73% of which are singletons, and 2% to 3% rests with the top ten. Sequencing was performed on PBMCs. These receptors were obtained from a young woman in good health and CMV-seropositive.

This clone was seen once. The chain recombines TRBV30 with TRBJ2-5; 8 nucleotides align to TRBD2. Near its end, the DNA agrees better with TRBJ2-7, so the J call may be wrong. Germline-derived CDR1 and CDR2 are GTSNPN and SVGIG (reference sequence). The CDR3 totals 15 residues. CDR3 nucleotide sequence: TGTGCCTGGAATTCCGGCGGGGGGTTAGCCTACGAGCAGTACTTC. This translates into CAWNSGGGLAYEQYF.

This chain links TRBV13 with TRBJ2-3; D remains unclear. The germline V and J ends were trimmed by 0 bases and 0 bases, with 7 bases remaining between them. The CDR3 loop spans 15 amino acids. The germline V gene encodes CDR1 PRHDT and CDR2 FYEKMQ (reference sequence). CDR3 coding DNA: TGTGCCAGCAGCTTAGGGCAGGTTAGCACAGATACGCAGTATTTT. Protein: CASSLGQVSTDTQYF.

Only one count was recorded for this clone. This chain uses TRBV5-4 with TRBJ2-3, with 7 nucleotides matching TRBD1. The CDR3 is 18 residues long. The J segment lost 2 bases and the V segment lost 0 bases, leaving 12 bases of the junction unmatched. Germline CDR1 and CDR2: SGHNT and YYREEE (reference sequence). DNA for the CDR3: TGTGCCAGCAGCTTGGCCGTTTCGAGGGGGCTGTACACAGATACGCAGTATTTT. It specifies CASSLAVSRGLYTDTQYF.